The rows below give T cell receptor beta chains drawn from one sample of a study of T cell responses to AZD1222 COVID-19 vaccine. Measured with immunoSEQ multiplex PCR; TCRdb has only the in-frame clones, and not every one. The sample shows around 120,000 clones, approximately 86% of them seen only once. The sequences come from peripheral blood, collected 28 days after the second AZD1222 dose. The origin of the receptors is an adult who received the AZD1222 COVID-19 vaccine. CDR3s include the opening cysteine and the closing phenylalanine or tryptophan. D genes are given only for firm matches. A clone size is listed for some rows: how often the clone was seen (once, few, many), or a class if it is expanded.

CDR3nt | CDR3aa | abundance | d_gene | j_gene | v_gene
TGTGCCAGCAGCTTCGATTTTAGGGAAGCTGAAGCTTTCTTT | CASSFDFREAEAFF | NA | NA | TRBJ1-1 | TRBV7-9
TGTGCCAGCAGCTTAGGGGGTGAGCAGTTCTTC | CASSLGGEQFF | NA | NA | TRBJ2-1 | TRBV5-4
TGTGCCAGCAGCCAATCCAGAAACGAGCAGTACTTC | CASSQSRNEQYF | NA | NA | TRBJ2-7 | TRBV7-8
TGTGCCAGCAGCGTCACCAACTACAATGAGCAGTTCTTC | CASSVTNYNEQFF | NA | NA | TRBJ2-1 | TRBV9
TGTGCCACCAGCAGACCCGGGACACTGGACGCCTACGAGCAGTACTTC | CATSRPGTLDAYEQYF | few | NA | TRBJ2-7 | TRBV15
TGTGCCAGTAGACCGGGGTCGGCCAAAAACATTCAGTACTTC | CASRPGSAKNIQYF | NA | NA | TRBJ2-4 | TRBV19
TGTGCCAGCAGCTTTATACAGGACGAGCAGTACTTC | CASSFIQDEQYF | NA | NA | TRBJ2-7 | TRBV2
TGTGCCAGCAGTTTAACGGGCTACGAGCAGTACTTC | CASSLTGYEQYF | NA | NA | TRBJ2-7 | TRBV27
TGTGCCAGCGGGGTGGGGCCAGCTTATGGTGGCTACACCTTC | CASGVGPAYGGYTF | NA | NA | TRBJ1-2 | TRBV27
TGTGCCAGCAGTTACTGGGGGCAGATGAACACTGAAGCTTTCTTT | CASSYWGQMNTEAFF | NA | NA | TRBJ1-1 | TRBV6-5
TGTGCCAGCAGTTACCGGGGGACAGGTGATAACTATGGCTACACCTTC | CASSYRGTGDNYGYTF | NA | TRBD1 | TRBJ1-2 | TRBV6-6
TGTGCCAGCAGCATACGAAAATTGTTTCAAGGGGAGGGCCTTTATGGCTACACCTTC | CASSIRKLFQGEGLYGYTF | NA | NA | TRBJ1-2 | TRBV7-9